This TCR beta chain is drawn from a study of T cell repertoires and Cas9 in healthy adults (dated 2018 in TCRdb). About the study as a whole: SpCas9-reactive T cells were characterized for multi-effector potency, cytotoxicity and lineage determination within the CD4 and CD8 compartments. Preexisting T cell immunity against the Streptococcus pyogenes Cas9 nuclease (SpCas9) used in CRISPR gene editing was examined in the study. Beyond this particular receptor, the publication reports: SpCas9-reactive regulatory T cells were reported to mitigate proliferation and function of SpCas9-reactive effector T cells in vitro.

Donors were healthy humans. Library preparation employed the immunoSEQ multiplex PCR assay. TCRdb retrieved this table from immuneACCESS and kept in-frame rearrangements only. Not all clones are present; in checked studies, unresolved V genes account for under half, and no reason is known for the remainder. The sample table shows 11,000 to 15,000 clones, and about 88% are seen once. The ten largest clones add up to 1.5% of the sample. As encoded in the germline V gene, CDR1 is SGHNT while CDR2 is YENEEA. V is cut by 5 bases and J by 0 bases, and the space between the germline ends is 16 bases. The CDR3 runs 16 amino acids, cysteine and phenylalanine included. The read is trimmed to its CDR3 DNA, 48 bases read in frame from base 1. This clone was seen just once. The antigen this receptor binds is unknown. Per-nucleotide qualities are absent, and no much larger clonotype sits a single base away.

The chain was built from TRBV11-3 and TRBJ1-1, with no confident D gene call. Specimen: Tregs (CD4+, CD25+, CD127-, CD137-, CD154-) from PBMCs; culture status not recorded. The clonotype originates from a human donor in good health. Read as DNA, the sequence is TGTGCCAGCAGCCTTCCACTCCCCACTTTGAACACTGAAGCTTTCTTT. It encodes CASSLPLPTLNTEAFF.